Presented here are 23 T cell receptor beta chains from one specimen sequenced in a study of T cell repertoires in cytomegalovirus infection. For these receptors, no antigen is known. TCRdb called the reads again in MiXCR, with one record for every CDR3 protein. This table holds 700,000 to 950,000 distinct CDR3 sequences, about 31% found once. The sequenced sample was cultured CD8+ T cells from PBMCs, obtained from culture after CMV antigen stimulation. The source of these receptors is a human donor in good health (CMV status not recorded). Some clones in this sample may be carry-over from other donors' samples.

CDR3: CSARDQPGSHGPYSYNEQFF. The DNA for the CDR3 is TGCAGTGCTAGAGATCAACCCGGCAGCCATGGCCCCTACTCCTACAATGAGCAGTTCTTC. The chain joins TRBV20-1 to TRBJ2-1; D gene uncertain. The CDR3 is 20 amino acids. Trimming left V 0 bases short and J 0 bases short, with 24 bases between. Germline values: CDR1 DFQATT, CDR2 SNEGSKA (reference sequence).

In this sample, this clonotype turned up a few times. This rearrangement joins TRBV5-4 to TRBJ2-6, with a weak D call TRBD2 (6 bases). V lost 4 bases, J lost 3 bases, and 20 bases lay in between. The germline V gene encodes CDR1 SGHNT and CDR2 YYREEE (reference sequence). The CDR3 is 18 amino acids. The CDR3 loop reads CASSQPTGGIYGANVLTF. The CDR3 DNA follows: TGTGCCAGCAGCCAACCCACAGGCGGGATATATGGGGCCAACGTCCTGACTTTC.

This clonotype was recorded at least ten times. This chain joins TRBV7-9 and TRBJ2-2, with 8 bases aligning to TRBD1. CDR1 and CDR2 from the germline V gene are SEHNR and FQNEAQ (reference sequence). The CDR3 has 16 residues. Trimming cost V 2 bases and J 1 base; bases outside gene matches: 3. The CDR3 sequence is CASSLRTGGNTGELFF. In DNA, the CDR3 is TGTGCCAGCAGCTTAAGAACAGGGGGGAACACCGGGGAGCTGTTTTTT.

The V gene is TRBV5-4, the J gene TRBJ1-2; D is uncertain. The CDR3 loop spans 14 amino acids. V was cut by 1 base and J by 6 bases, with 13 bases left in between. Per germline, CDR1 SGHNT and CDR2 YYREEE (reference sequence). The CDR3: CASSLYGLDDGYTF. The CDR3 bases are TGTGCCAGCAGCTTGTACGGACTGGACGATGGCTACACCTTC.

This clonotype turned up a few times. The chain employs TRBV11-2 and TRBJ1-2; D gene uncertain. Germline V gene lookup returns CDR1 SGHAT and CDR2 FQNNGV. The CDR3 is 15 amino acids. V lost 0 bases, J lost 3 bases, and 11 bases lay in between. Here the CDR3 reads CASSLDTGRYYGYTF. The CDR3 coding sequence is TGTGCCAGCAGCTTAGATACCGGACGGTACTATGGCTACACCTTC.

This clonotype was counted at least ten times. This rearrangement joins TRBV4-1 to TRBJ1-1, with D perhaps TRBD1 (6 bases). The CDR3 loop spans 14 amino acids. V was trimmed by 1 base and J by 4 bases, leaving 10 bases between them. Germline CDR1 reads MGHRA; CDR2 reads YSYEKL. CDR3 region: CASSQGGAGTEAFF. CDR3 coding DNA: TGCGCCAGCAGCCAAGGGGGGGCCGGCACTGAAGCTTTCTTT.

The CDR3 region has the DNA TGTGCCAGCAGCCAAGAGAGGCGCGGGGGAACCTACAATGAGCAGTTCTTC. Its protein is CASSQERRGGTYNEQFF. The V call is TRBV4-2, the J call TRBJ2-1; 7 bases match TRBD2. CDR1 is LGHNA, CDR2 YNFKEQ, per germline. J lost 2 bases, V lost 0 bases, and 7 bases had no gene match. The CDR3 consists of 17 residues.

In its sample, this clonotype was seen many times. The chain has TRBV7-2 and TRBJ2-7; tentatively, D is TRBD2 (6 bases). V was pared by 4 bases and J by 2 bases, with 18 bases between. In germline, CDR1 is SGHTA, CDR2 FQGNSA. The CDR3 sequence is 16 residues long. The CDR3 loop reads CASSSLGGSGPYEQYF. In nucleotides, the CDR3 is TGTGCCAGCAGCTCTCTGGGTGGTAGCGGACCCTACGAGCAGTACTTC.

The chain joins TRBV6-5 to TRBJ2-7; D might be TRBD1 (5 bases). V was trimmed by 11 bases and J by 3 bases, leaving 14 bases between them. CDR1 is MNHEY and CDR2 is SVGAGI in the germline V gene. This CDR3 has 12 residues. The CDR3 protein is CASARVIYEQYF. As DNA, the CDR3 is TGTGCCTCTGCCAGGGTAATCTACGAGCAGTACTTC.

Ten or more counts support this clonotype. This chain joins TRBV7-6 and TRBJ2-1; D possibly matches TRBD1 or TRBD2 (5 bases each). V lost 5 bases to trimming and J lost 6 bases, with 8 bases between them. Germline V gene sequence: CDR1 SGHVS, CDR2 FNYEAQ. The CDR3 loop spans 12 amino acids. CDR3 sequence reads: CASSRGVNEQFF. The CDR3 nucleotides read TGTGCCAGCAGCAGAGGGGTCAATGAGCAGTTCTTC.

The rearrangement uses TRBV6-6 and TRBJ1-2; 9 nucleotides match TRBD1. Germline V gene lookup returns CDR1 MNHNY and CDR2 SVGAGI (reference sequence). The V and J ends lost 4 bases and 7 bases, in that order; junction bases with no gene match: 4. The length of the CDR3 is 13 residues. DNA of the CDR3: TGTGCCAGCAGTTCCCTACAGGGGGCTGGCTACACCTTC. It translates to CASSSLQGAGYTF.

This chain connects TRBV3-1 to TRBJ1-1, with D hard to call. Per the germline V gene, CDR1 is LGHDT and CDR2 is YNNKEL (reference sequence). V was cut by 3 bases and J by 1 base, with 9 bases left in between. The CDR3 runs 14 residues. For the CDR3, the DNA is TGTGCCAGCAGCCACCCGGTGGGGAACACTGAAGCTTTCTTT. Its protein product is CASSHPVGNTEAFF.

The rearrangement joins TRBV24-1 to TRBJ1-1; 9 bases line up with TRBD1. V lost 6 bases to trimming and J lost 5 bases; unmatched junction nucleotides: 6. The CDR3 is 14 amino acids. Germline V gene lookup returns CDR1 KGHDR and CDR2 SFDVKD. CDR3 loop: CATSPRDRETEAFF. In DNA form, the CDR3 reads TGTGCCACCAGTCCTCGGGACAGGGAGACTGAAGCTTTCTTT.

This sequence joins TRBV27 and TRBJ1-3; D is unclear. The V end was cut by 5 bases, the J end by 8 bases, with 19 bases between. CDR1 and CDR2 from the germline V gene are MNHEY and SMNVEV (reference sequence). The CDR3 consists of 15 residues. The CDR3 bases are TGTGCCAGCAGTGCCGGCCACGGGTTGACGGACACCATATATTTT. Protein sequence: CASSAGHGLTDTIYF.

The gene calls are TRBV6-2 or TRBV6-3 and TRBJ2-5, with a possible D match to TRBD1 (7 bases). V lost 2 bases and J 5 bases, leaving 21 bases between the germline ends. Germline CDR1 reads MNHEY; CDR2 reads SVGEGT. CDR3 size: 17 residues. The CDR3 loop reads CASSYELGGTARETQYF. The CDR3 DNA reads TGTGCCAGCAGTTACGAGCTAGGGGGGACAGCCAGGGAGACCCAGTACTTC.

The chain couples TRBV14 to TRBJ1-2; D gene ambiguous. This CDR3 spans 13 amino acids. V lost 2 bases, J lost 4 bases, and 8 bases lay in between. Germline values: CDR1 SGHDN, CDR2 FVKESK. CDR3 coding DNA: TGTGCCAGCAGCCAACTCTCTGGCTATGGCTACACCTTC. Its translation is CASSQLSGYGYTF.

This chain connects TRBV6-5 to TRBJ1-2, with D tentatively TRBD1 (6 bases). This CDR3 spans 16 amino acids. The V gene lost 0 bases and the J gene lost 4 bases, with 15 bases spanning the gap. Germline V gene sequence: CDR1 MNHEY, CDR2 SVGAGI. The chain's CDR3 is CASSYSPGQLPYGYTF. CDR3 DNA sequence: TGTGCCAGCAGTTACTCGCCCGGACAGCTCCCCTATGGCTACACCTTC.

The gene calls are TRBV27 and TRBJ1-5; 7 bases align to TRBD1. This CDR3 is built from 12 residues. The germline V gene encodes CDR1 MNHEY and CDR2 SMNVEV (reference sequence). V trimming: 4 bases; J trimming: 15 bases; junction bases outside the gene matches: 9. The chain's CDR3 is CASSSSTGRLHF. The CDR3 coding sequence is TGTGCCAGCAGTTCCTCGACAGGGCGGTTGCATTTT.

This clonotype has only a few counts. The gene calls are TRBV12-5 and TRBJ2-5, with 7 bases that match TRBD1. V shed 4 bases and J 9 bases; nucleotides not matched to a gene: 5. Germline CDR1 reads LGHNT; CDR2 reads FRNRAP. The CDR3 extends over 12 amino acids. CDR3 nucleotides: TGTGCTAGTGGTTCCGACGACAGGGCCCAGTACTTC. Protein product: CASGSDDRAQYF.

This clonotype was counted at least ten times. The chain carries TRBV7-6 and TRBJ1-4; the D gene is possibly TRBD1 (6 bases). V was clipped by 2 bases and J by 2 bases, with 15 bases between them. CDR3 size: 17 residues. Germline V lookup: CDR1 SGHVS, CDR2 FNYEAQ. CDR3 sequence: CASSLLQGAVTNEKLFF. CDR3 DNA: TGTGCCAGCAGCTTACTACAGGGCGCCGTGACTAATGAAAAACTGTTTTTT. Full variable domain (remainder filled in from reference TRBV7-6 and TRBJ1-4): GAGVSQSPRYKVTKRGQDVALRCDPISGHVSLYWYRQALGQGPEFLTYFNYEAQQDKSGLPNDRFSAERPEGSISTLTIQRTEQRDSAMYRCASSLLQGAVTNEKLFFGSGTQLSVL.

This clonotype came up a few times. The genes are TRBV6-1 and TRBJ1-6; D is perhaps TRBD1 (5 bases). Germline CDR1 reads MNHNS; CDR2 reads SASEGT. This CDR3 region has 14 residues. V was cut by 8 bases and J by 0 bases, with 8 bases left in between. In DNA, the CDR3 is TGTGCCAGCGGGGGGAGCTCCTATAATTCACCCCTCCACTTT. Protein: CASGGSSYNSPLHF.

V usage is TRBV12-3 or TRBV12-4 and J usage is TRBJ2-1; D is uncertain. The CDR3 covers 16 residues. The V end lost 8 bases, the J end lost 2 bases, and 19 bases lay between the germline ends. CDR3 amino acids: CASDNTADTTYNEQFF. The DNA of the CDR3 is TGTGCCAGCGATAATACTGCAGACACTACCTACAATGAGCAGTTCTTC.

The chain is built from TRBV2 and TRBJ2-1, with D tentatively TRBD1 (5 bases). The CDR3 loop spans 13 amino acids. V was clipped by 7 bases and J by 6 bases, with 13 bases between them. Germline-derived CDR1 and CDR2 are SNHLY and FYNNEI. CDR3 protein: CASITGHLNEQFF. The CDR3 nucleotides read TGTGCCAGCATCACCGGACACCTCAATGAGCAGTTCTTC.